In this sample, the clone carrying this TCR beta chain turned up a few times. Antigen specificity is unknown. CDR1 is SGHDN and CDR2 is FVKESK in the germline V gene. V was pared by 2 bases and J by 1 base, with 12 bases of the junction left unmatched. This CDR3 contains 18 residues. These data come from a study of T-cell memory formation after mild COVID-19. Study conclusions and caveats: Day 15 to 85 contractors were CD4/CD8 balanced; later expanders leaned CD4+.

TCR alpha and TCR beta cDNA libraries carrying sample barcodes and UMIs were produced by 5'RACE using constant-segment primers. TCRdb fed the 5' RACE reads into MiXCR, producing one record per CDR3 protein. The sample includes a few hundred thousand distinct CDR3 sequences, roughly an eighth of them seen just once. V is TRBV14 and J is TRBJ2-3; the match to TRBD1 covers 7 bases. The sequenced sample consisted of PBMCs or a T cell subset sorted from them (not recorded which). This TCR derives from a man aged 18 to 29 who had mild COVID-19 (a few samples of this study predate the infection). Cell type and time point are not known. The CDR3: CASSQSADRVRRTDTQYF. The CDR3 DNA reads as TGTGCCAGCAGCCAATCCGCCGACAGGGTAAGGCGCACAGATACGCAGTATTTT.